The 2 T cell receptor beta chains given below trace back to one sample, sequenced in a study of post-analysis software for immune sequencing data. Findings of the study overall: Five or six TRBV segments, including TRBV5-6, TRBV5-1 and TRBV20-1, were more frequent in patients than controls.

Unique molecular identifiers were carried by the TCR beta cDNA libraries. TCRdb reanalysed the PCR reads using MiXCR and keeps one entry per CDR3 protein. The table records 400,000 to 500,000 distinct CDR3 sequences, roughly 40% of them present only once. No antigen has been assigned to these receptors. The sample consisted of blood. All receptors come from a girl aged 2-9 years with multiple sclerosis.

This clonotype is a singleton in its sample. The CDR3 DNA reads as TGCAGTGTTCGGGACATCCGGAGTGGCTACACCTTC. Protein product: CSVRDIRSGYTF. The V call is TRBV20-1, the J call TRBJ1-2; D may be TRBD1 (6 bases). The germline V and J ends were trimmed by 7 bases and 7 bases, with 16 bases remaining between them. There are 12 residues in the CDR3. Germline V gives CDR1 DFQATT, CDR2 SNEGSKA (reference sequence).

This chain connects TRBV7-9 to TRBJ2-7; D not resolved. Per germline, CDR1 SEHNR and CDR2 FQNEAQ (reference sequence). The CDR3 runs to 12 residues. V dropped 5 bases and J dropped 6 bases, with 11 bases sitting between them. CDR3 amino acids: CASSKTQPEQYF. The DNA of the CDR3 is TGTGCCAGCAGCAAAACTCAACCCGAGCAGTACTTC.